The source of this T cell receptor (beta chain) is a study of cytomegalovirus exposure and HLA in healthy donors. Overall study results and limits: The study flagged 150 to 200 TCR beta chains as cytomegalovirus-associated.

TCRdb keeps only in-frame clones here, not all; method: immunoSEQ multiplex PCR. The table shows over 75,000 clones, with approximately 91% occurring only once. CDR1 is MNHEY, CDR2 SMNVEV, per germline (reference sequence). The CDR3 contains 13 residues. V was trimmed by 5 bases and J by 4 bases, leaving 10 bases between them. Concerning this clone: Its target is not known.

The origin of this receptor is a man aged 30-40 years in good health and CMV-seronegative. The gene calls are TRBV27 and TRBJ2-3; D perhaps matches TRBD1 (6 bases). The sequencing sample was made of PBMCs. The CDR3 DNA is TGTGCCAGCAGTGTATACAGGGCAGATACGCAGTATTTT. It is translated as CASSVYRADTQYF.